Shown below are 9 T cell receptor beta chains from a single sample sequenced in a study of blood T cell repertoires in COVID-19. TCRdb's table, derived via immunoSEQ multiplex PCR, lists solely in-frame clones and lacks some. Of approximately 280,000 clones listed, roughly 89% were seen once; the top ten hold approximately 5.7%. Material: PBMCs or T cells enriched from blood (not recorded which). The receptors here all came from a woman aged 40-49 years who had recovered from COVID-19.

V and J are TRBV11-2 and TRBJ2-1, with TRBD2 as a possible D gene (6 bases). V lost 3 bases to trimming and J lost 5 bases, with 17 bases between them. Germline V gene sequence: CDR1 SGHAT, CDR2 FQNNGV. CDR3 length: 16 amino acids. The CDR3 sequence is CASSFGSLGSNNEQFF. In nucleotides, the CDR3 is TGTGCCAGCAGCTTCGGGAGCCTGGGGTCGAACAATGAGCAGTTCTTC.

The chain uses TRBV15 and TRBJ1-4; D gene uncertain. CDR1 and CDR2 from the germline V gene are LNHNV and YYDKDF (reference sequence). Trimming took off 6 bases at V and 8 bases at J, with 16 bases between the two ends. The CDR3 sequence is 14 residues long. The CDR3 coding sequence is TGTGCCACCAGTTTCTCCGCGGGTGGGGAAAAACTGTTTTTT. Protein: CATSFSAGGEKLFF.

The V gene is TRBV5-1, the J gene TRBJ2-3, with TRBD2 matching over 11 bases. The J segment lost 1 base and the V segment lost 4 bases, leaving 14 bases of the junction unmatched. Germline CDR1 is SGHRS and CDR2 is YFSETQ. This CDR3 has 19 amino acids. CDR3: CASSPHPGLAAGGTDTQYF. The CDR3 bases are TGCGCCAGCAGCCCCCACCCGGGACTAGCGGCCGGGGGCACAGATACGCAGTATTTT.

The CDR3 nucleotides read TGTGCCAGTAGTCCGGGACAGAGAATTGATGAGCAGTTCTTC. This gives the protein CASSPGQRIDEQFF. This sequence joins TRBV19 and TRBJ2-1; 7 bases fit TRBD1. Trimming removed 5 bases from V and 8 bases from J; junction bases left unmatched: 9. Germline lookup yields CDR1 LNHDA and CDR2 SQIVND (reference sequence). The CDR3 is 14 residues long.

This clone was detected a few times. The V call is TRBV19, the J call TRBJ1-4; 9 positions match TRBD1. V trimming: 10 bases; J trimming: 7 bases; junction bases outside the gene matches: 7. The CDR3 runs to 13 residues. Germline V gene sequence: CDR1 LNHDA, CDR2 SQIVND (reference sequence). The DNA for the CDR3 is TGTGCCACCAGGGACAGGGTAACTGAAAAACTGTTTTTT. It specifies CATRDRVTEKLFF. Full variable domain (remainder filled in from reference TRBV19 and TRBJ1-4): DGGITQSPKYLFRKEGQNVTLSCEQNLNHDAMYWYRQDPGQGLRLIYYSQIVNDFQKGDIAEGYSVSREKKESFPLTVTSAQKNPTAFYLCATRDRVTEKLFFGSGTQLSVL.

This chain connects TRBV19 to TRBJ1-5; D not certain. The V gene lost 5 bases and the J gene lost 3 bases, with 17 bases spanning the gap. Germline CDR1 is LNHDA and CDR2 is SQIVND (reference sequence). The CDR3 totals 16 residues. The CDR3 sequence is CASSSLPNSLNQPQHF. CDR3 DNA: TGTGCCAGTAGTTCTCTCCCTAACTCCCTCAATCAGCCCCAGCATTTT.

The chain uses TRBV7-2 and TRBJ1-6, with unresolved D. This CDR3 has 13 residues. The V and J ends lost 1 base and 9 bases respectively, with 7 bases between them. From germline, CDR1 is SGHTA and CDR2 FQGNSA. The CDR3 nucleotides read TGTGCCAGCAGCTTAGGGCTTCGTTCACCCCTCCACTTT. Its translation: CASSLGLRSPLHF.

The chain links TRBV5-4 to TRBJ2-5, with TRBD2 matching 10 bases. Germline CDR1 reads SGHNT; CDR2 reads YYREEE (reference sequence). J gave up 5 bases and V 2 bases, and 12 bases lay outside the gene matches. CDR3 size: 17 residues. The CDR3 sequence is CASSLETSGKGGETQYF. The CDR3 nucleotides are TGTGCCAGCAGCTTAGAAACTAGCGGGAAGGGAGGTGAGACCCAGTACTTC.

This chain links TRBV5-1 with TRBJ2-2; possibly TRBD1 for D (5 bases). Germline CDR1 SGHRS, CDR2 YFSETQ. Trimming cost V 0 bases and J 0 bases, with 9 bases left between them. This CDR3 contains 16 residues. CDR3 sequence reads: CASSLGKTANTGELFF. The DNA of the CDR3 is TGCGCCAGCAGCTTGGGGAAGACAGCGAACACCGGGGAGCTGTTTTTT.